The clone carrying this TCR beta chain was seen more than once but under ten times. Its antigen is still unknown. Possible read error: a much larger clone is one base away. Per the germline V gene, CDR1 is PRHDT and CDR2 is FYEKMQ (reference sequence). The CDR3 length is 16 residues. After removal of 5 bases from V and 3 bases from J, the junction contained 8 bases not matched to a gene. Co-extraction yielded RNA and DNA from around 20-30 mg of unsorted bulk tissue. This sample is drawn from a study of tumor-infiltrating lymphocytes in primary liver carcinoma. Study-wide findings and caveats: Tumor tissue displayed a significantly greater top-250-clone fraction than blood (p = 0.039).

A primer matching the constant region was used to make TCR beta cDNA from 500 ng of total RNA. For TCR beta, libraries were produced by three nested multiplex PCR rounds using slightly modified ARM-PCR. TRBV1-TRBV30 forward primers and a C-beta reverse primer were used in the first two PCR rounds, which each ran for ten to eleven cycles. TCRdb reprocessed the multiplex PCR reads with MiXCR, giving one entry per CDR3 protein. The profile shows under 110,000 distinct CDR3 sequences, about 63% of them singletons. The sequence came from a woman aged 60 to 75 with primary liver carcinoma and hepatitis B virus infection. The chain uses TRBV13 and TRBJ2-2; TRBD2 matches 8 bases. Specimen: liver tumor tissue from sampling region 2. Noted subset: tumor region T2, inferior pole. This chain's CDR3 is CASSPRLASHTGELFF. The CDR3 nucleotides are TGTGCCAGCAGCCCCAGACTAGCGAGTCACACCGGGGAGCTGTTTTTT.